One and the same sample provided the 3 T cell receptor beta chains below, sequenced in a study of lymphopenia after photon versus proton radiotherapy. The data were produced by immunoSEQ multiplex PCR, yet TCRdb's version contains in-frame clones alone and is incomplete. This sample has around 62,000 clones, with around 85% found just once. Sequencing was performed on peripheral blood, taken from a patient treated with proton-based radiotherapy. The origin of the receptors is a man in his sixties with pancreatic cancer.

V usage is TRBV2 and J usage is TRBJ2-7, with 8 bases matching TRBD2. Germline CDR1 is SNHLY and CDR2 is FYNNEI. V was clipped by 5 bases and J by 2 bases; unmatched bases: 2. The CDR3 spans 13 residues. The CDR3 protein is CASSLAGPYEQYF. The CDR3 DNA reads as TGTGCCAGCAGTCTAGCGGGCCCCTACGAGCAGTACTTC. Full variable domain (missing parts from reference TRBV2 and TRBJ2-7): EPEVTQTPSHQVTQMGQEVILRCVPISNHLYFYWYRQILGQKVEFLVSFYNNEISEKSEIFDDQFSVERPDGSNFTLKIRSTKLEDSAMYFCASSLAGPYEQYFGPGTRLTVT.

This chain joins TRBV11-2 and TRBJ2-2; D unclear. From germline, CDR1 is SGHAT and CDR2 FQNNGV. The CDR3 has 15 residues. Trimming removed 6 bases from V and 4 bases from J, with 15 bases in between. The CDR3 sequence is CASSFQLVSTGELFF. Here the CDR3 DNA reads TGTGCCAGCAGTTTCCAATTGGTGAGCACCGGGGAGCTGTTTTTT.

The chain combines TRBV13 with TRBJ1-1; 9 bases are a match to TRBD1. Germline values: CDR1 PRHDT, CDR2 FYEKMQ (reference sequence). The CDR3 length is 16 residues. V dropped 5 bases and J dropped 3; count of bases not matched to a gene: 10. The CDR3 DNA follows: TGTGCCAGCAGCCCGGGGTTGGGACAGGGAGACACTGAAGCTTTCTTT. Translated: CASSPGLGQGDTEAFF.